What follows is one T cell receptor (beta chain) and its context. The CDR3 spans 14 residues. The germline V gene has CDR1 GTSNPN and CDR2 SVGIG (reference sequence). J was trimmed by 7 bases and V by 0 bases; bases with no gene match: 4. This sample stems from a study of blood T cell repertoires in COVID-19. Across the study: In each case, the material was cDNA or gDNA derived from T cells, B-cell-depleted T cells, or PBMCs.

Original methodology: Amplifying reference gene primers gave estimates of nucleated cell counts. Profiling relied on immunoSEQ multiplex PCR, and the TCRdb table lists in-frame clones only, not all of them. V and J calls and clone size are those listed in that table; D and trimming were worked out from the DNA. This table has 140,000 to 150,000 clones, 84% appearing once. The source is a human donor in a cohort sampled during active COVID-19. The specimen was peripheral blood. The chain is built from TRBV30 and TRBJ1-1; 11 nucleotides line up with TRBD1. Here the CDR3 DNA reads TGTGCCTGGAGTGTAATGGGACAGGGGGTTGAAGCTTTCTTT. Protein: CAWSVMGQGVEAFF.